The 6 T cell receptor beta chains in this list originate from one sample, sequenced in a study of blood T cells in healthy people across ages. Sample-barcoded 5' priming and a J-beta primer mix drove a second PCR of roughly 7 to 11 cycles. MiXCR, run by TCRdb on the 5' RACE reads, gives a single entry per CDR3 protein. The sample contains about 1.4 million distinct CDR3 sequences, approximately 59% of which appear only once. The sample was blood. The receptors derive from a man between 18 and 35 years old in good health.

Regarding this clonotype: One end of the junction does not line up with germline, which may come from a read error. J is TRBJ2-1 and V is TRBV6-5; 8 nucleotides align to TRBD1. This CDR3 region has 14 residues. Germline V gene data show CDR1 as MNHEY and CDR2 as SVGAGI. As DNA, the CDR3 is TGTTCCAGCAGTTACGTCGCAGGGGGCAGTGAGCAGTTCTTC. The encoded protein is CSSSYVAGGSEQFF.

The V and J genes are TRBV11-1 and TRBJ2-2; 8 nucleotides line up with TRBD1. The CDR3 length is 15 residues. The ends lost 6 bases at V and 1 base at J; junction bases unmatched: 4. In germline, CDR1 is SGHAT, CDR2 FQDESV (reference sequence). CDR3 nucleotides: TGTGCCAGCAGTGTAGACAGGGGGAACACCGGGGAGCTGTTTTTT. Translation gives CASSVDRGNTGELFF. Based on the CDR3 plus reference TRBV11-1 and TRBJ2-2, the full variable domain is EAEVAQSPRYKITEKSQAVAFWCDPISGHATLYWYRQILGQGPELLVQFQDESVVDDSQLPKDRFSAERLKGVDSTLKIQPAELGDSAMYLCASSVDRGNTGELFFGEGSRLTVL.

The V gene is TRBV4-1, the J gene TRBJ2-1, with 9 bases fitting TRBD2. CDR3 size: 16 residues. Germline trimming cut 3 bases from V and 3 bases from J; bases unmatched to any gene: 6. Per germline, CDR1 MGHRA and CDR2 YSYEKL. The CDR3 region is CASSHKLAGYYNEQFF. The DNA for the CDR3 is TGCGCCAGCAGCCACAAACTAGCGGGCTACTACAATGAGCAGTTCTTC.

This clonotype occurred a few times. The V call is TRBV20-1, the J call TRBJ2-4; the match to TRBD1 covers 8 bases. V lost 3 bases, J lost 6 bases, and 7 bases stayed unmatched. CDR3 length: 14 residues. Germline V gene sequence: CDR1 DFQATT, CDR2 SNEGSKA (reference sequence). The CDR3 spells CSARSQGALNIQYF. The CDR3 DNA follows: TGCAGTGCTAGGAGCCAGGGGGCTTTAAACATTCAGTACTTC.

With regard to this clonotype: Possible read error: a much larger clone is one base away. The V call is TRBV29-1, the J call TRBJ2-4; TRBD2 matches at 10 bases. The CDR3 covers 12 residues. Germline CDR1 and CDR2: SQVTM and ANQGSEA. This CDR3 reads CGVKTSGTAQYF. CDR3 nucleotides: TGCGGCGTTAAAACTAGCGGGACAGCTCAGTACTTC.

CDR3 DNA sequence: TGTGCCAGCAGTTTTGTTGGGGGGACCGACTACGAGCAGTACTTC. This translates into CASSFVGGTDYEQYF. The chain joins TRBV27 to TRBJ2-4; D possibly corresponds to TRBD2 (6 bases). The tail of the sequence fits TRBJ2-7 better, so the J call may be wrong. CDR1 and CDR2 (germline): MNHEY, SMNVEV (reference sequence). The CDR3 contains 15 residues.